This T cell receptor (beta chain) comes out of a study of shared clonotypes between healthy human individuals. Study summary: The composition of the donors was a couple of women and three men aged 18 to 49.

CD45RO-negative, CCR7-positively selected cells formed the naive CD8 fraction, excluding terminally differentiated effector memory CD45RA+ cells. Caucasian adults living in Nashville, Tennessee, provided all samples. In the original analysis: In the immunoSEQ data, sequences were junction-only and lacked quality scores, so filtering differed. The assay was immunoSEQ multiplex PCR, and TCRdb's table has in-frame clones only and misses some. V, J and clone size are taken as reported in that table, and D and trimming were inferred from the DNA itself. The profile shows about 2.1 million clones, 93% of them singletons. The ends were cut back, 3 bases at V and 1 base at J, with 6 bases in the middle. This CDR3 has 13 residues. In germline, CDR1 is LGHNT, CDR2 FRNRAP.

The chain employs TRBV12-5 and TRBJ1-1; D ambiguous. The specimen was naive CD8+ T cells from PBMCs. The receptor was derived from a man in his late teens or twenties in good health. Some clones in this sample may be carry-over from other donors' samples. The CDR3 bases are TGTGCTAGTGGTTTAACCGGGAACACTGAAGCTTTCTTT. Its protein product is CASGLTGNTEAFF.